This entry lists 10 T cell receptor beta chains sequenced from one sample in a study of cytotoxic CD8 clonotypes in ibrutinib-treated CLL. Method: immunoSEQ multiplex PCR; TCRdb's copy keeps in-frame clones and lacks some. The sample carries 60,000 to 70,000 clones, less than 75% recorded once. This specimen consisted of PBMCs, obtained after 12 months of ibrutinib treatment. The source is a human donor with chronic lymphocytic leukemia.

A few counts support this clone. The chain has TRBV6-5 and TRBJ2-3; 9 nucleotides align to TRBD1. V shed 7 bases and J 8 bases; nucleotides not matched to a gene: 7. The CDR3 sequence is 13 residues long. Germline lookup yields CDR1 MNHEY and CDR2 SVGAGI. CDR3 sequence: CASTFRQGGTQYF. Written as DNA, the CDR3 is TGTGCCAGCACCTTTAGACAGGGGGGTACGCAGTATTTT.

V gene TRBV5-1 combines with J gene TRBJ1-4; no clear D. The CDR3 length is 18 residues. The germline V gene has CDR1 SGHRS and CDR2 YFSETQ. Trimming left V 3 bases short and J 9 bases short, with 27 bases between. CDR3 in DNA: TGCGCCAGCAGCTCGGACTTGACCAGTGGAGGGAGTATTAAAAAACTGTTTTTT. This codes for CASSSDLTSGGSIKKLFF.

The chain links TRBV6-5 to TRBJ1-2; D may be TRBD1 (5 bases). The V end was cut by 7 bases, the J end by 7 bases, with 22 bases between. CDR3 length equals 15 residues. Per germline, CDR1 MNHEY and CDR2 SVGAGI. This CDR3 reads CASNEGPLPPSGYTF. CDR3 bases: TGTGCCAGCAACGAGGGACCGCTTCCTCCCAGTGGCTACACCTTC.

This clone was seen once. V usage is TRBV5-5 and J usage is TRBJ2-5; no definite D call. The germline gives CDR1 SGHKS, CDR2 YYEKEE (reference sequence). The CDR3 contains 13 residues. V dropped 0 bases and J dropped 4 bases, with 7 bases sitting between them. In nucleotides, the CDR3 is TGTGCCAGCAGCTTGGAGGGTCTAGAGACCCAGTACTTC. Its protein product is CASSLEGLETQYF.

The genes are TRBV7-4 and TRBJ1-1; D is ambiguous. This CDR3 has 13 residues. Germline CDR1 reads SGHVT; CDR2 reads SQSDAQ. V gave up 6 bases and J gave up 0 bases, with 8 bases separating them. In DNA form, the CDR3 reads TGTGCCAGCAGTTTATGGATGAACACTGAAGCTTTCTTT. It specifies CASSLWMNTEAFF.

This clone came up a few times. The DNA for the CDR3 is TGTGCCAGCAGTTTCGGGACTAGCGGGTACAATGAGCAGTTCTTC. Translating gives CASSFGTSGYNEQFF. The chain carries TRBV27 and TRBJ2-1; 12 nucleotides align to TRBD2. The CDR3 runs 15 residues. The germline CDR1 and CDR2 sequences are MNHEY and SMNVEV (reference sequence). Losses at the gene ends were 3 bases for V and 4 bases for J; bases not matched to a gene: 1.

The DNA of the CDR3 is TGTGCCAGCAGTTTATTGTCAGGGGCGGGCTACGAGCAGTACTTC. Its translation is CASSLLSGAGYEQYF. The chain combines TRBV6-5 with TRBJ2-7; possible D gene TRBD1, 6 bases. The CDR3 has 15 amino acids. Trimming left V 4 bases short and J 3 bases short, with 16 bases between. Germline V gives CDR1 MNHEY, CDR2 SVGAGI.

The chain uses TRBV4-2 and TRBJ1-3; TRBD1 aligns across 10 bases. The CDR3 has 18 amino acids. V trimming: 0 bases; J trimming: 4 bases; junction bases outside the gene matches: 9. The germline V gene encodes CDR1 LGHNA and CDR2 YNFKEQ. The CDR3 nucleotides read TGTGCCAGCAGCCAAGACCTGAGACAGGGGGCGCGGGGAAACACCATATATTTT. Protein product: CASSQDLRQGARGNTIYF.

This clone occurred a few times. The gene calls are TRBV13 and TRBJ1-3; possible D gene TRBD1, 5 bases. The V gene lost 3 bases and the J gene lost 2 bases, with 5 bases spanning the gap. CDR1 is PRHDT and CDR2 is FYEKMQ in the germline V gene (reference sequence). CDR3 length equals 13 residues. The CDR3 DNA is TGTGCCAGCAGCTTCAGGGCTGGAAACACCATATATTTT. Protein product: CASSFRAGNTIYF.

The chain joins TRBV7-2 to TRBJ1-4; possibly TRBD1 for D (5 bases). Trimming left V 5 bases short and J 5 bases short, with 18 bases between. Germline V gene sequence: CDR1 SGHTA, CDR2 FQGNSA. The CDR3 runs 16 residues. Here the CDR3 DNA reads TGTGCCAGCAGCCCCCCCCCGGTGGGGGAAAATGAAAAACTGTTTTTT. It yields the protein CASSPPPVGENEKLFF.